Listed below are T cell receptor beta chains from one sample, sequenced in a study of early T cells in non-severe SARS-CoV-2 infection. TCRdb fed the 5' RACE reads into MiXCR, producing one record per CDR3 protein. The sample consists of some 30,000 distinct CDR3 sequences, more than 4% of them appearing once. Sequencing was done on a sample of whole blood. The receptors derive from an adult who was a healthcare worker with PCR-confirmed SARS-CoV-2 infection or an uninfected control (not recorded which). Each CDR3 is given with its conserved first and last residue. The order of the fields is CDR3 DNA, CDR3 protein, V gene, CDR3 length, clone size, D gene, J gene. A D gene is named only where the DNA matches it firmly. Rows give clone size only sometimes, using once, few, many, or a class for an expanded clone.

TGTGCCAGCAGCTTATTACAGGGTCTGGATACGCAGTATTTT | CASSLLQGLDTQYF | TRBV5-4 | 14 | many | - | TRBJ2-3
TGTGCCAGCAGTTCCACGCAGACCCAGTACTTC | CASSSTQTQYF | TRBV25-1 | 11 | many | - | TRBJ2-5
TGTGCCAGCAGCCCCCGGACAGGGCTCGGCTACACCTTC | CASSPRTGLGYTF | TRBV7-2 | 13 | few | TRBD1 | TRBJ1-2
TGCAGCGTTCAAAGATTTAGCGGGAGCTACGAGCAGTACTTC | CSVQRFSGSYEQYF | TRBV29-1 | 14 | many | TRBD2 | TRBJ2-7
TGCAGCGCGGGGCGGGGGTCCCAAGAGACCCAGTACTTC | CSAGRGSQETQYF | TRBV29-1 | 13 | many | TRBD2 | TRBJ2-5
TGTGCCAGCAGATCCCCGGGACAGGGAAACACCATATATTTT | CASRSPGQGNTIYF | TRBV27 | 14 | many | TRBD1 | TRBJ1-3
TGTGCCAGCAGCGCTTCGGACGGTCGGTCCTACGAGCAGTACTTC | CASSASDGRSYEQYF | TRBV9 | 15 | many | - | TRBJ2-7
TGTGCCAGTAGTCTACGAGGGCGGGACTGGAGGACGACACGGGACACAGATACGCAGTATTTT | CASSLRGRDWRTTRDTDTQYF | TRBV19 | 21 | many | - | TRBJ2-3
TGCGCCAGCAGCTTGGCCCCTCGGGGCTCTAGCACAGATACGCAGTATTTT | CASSLAPRGSSTDTQYF | TRBV5-1 | 17 | many | - | TRBJ2-3
TGTGCCAGCAAGGGGTTCCAGTCCACCGGGGAGCTGTTTTTT | CASKGFQSTGELFF | TRBV2 | 14 | many | - | TRBJ2-2
TGTGCCAGTACCAACGCCGTCCTGACCGGGGGGGGAGGCTACACCTTC | CASTNAVLTGGGGYTF | TRBV19 | 16 | many | - | TRBJ1-2
TGTGCCAGCAGCTTAGTACGGGGGACAGATACGCAGTATTTT | CASSLVRGTDTQYF | TRBV11-2 | 14 | many | - | TRBJ2-3
TGTGCCAGCAGTTTATCGGGACTAGCGGGAGGGATATCCTACAATGAGCAGTTCTTC | CASSLSGLAGGISYNEQFF | TRBV28 | 19 | - | TRBD2 | TRBJ2-1
TGTGCCATCAGTGTAGCGGAGGAGCAGTTCTTC | CAISVAEEQFF | TRBV10-3 | 11 | - | - | TRBJ2-1
TGTGCCAGCAGCGTAGGGCAGGGAACCCGCTCTGGAAACACCATATATTTT | CASSVGQGTRSGNTIYF | TRBV9 | 17 | - | - | TRBJ1-3
TGTGCCAGCAGCGGAGGACGGACAGGGGCGGTCACTAATGAAAAACTGTTTTTT | CASSGGRTGAVTNEKLFF | TRBV9 | 18 | - | TRBD1 | TRBJ1-4
TGTGCCAGCTCACCCTGGGGGAGGGGAGGCTACAATGAGCAGTTCTTC | CASSPWGRGGYNEQFF | TRBV18 | 16 | few | TRBD2 | TRBJ2-1
TGTGCCACCCGTCGCGGTGATGAAGCTTTCTTT | CATRRGDEAFF | TRBV24-1 | 11 | medium-sized | - | TRBJ1-1
TGTGCCACCAGGGGACAGTCCGGGGAGCTGTTTTTT | CATRGQSGELFF | TRBV24-1 | 12 | - | TRBD1 | TRBJ2-2
TGTGCCAGCAGCTTGTCCCCAGGGGGCGATCAGCCCCAGCATTTT | CASSLSPGGDQPQHF | TRBV5-4 | 15 | once | TRBD1 | TRBJ1-5
TGTGCCAGCAGCCGAGGGCCCGTCCTTAATTCACCCCTCCACTTT | CASSRGPVLNSPLHF | TRBV7-9 | 15 | many | - | TRBJ1-6
TGTGCCACCCAAAGGGCTAGCGGGGTGGATACGCAGTATTTT | CATQRASGVDTQYF | TRBV7-2 | 14 | few | TRBD2 | TRBJ2-3
TGTCCCAGCAGCGCCACCCACTCTGTGAATGAGCAGTTCTTC | CPSSATHSVNEQFF | TRBV7-3 | 14 | - | - | TRBJ2-1
TGTGCCAGCAGTTCACGGGGCGGACTCTACGAGCAGTACTTC | CASSSRGGLYEQYF | TRBV6-5 | 14 | many | - | TRBJ2-7
TGTGCCAGCAGCTCTATAATCCCAGACATCTTTGGAAACACCATATATTTT | CASSSIIPDIFGNTIYF | TRBV11-2 | 17 | many | - | TRBJ1-3
TGCAGCGTTGAAGAGGGGGATCAACGGTATGGCTACACCTTC | CSVEEGDQRYGYTF | TRBV29-1 | 14 | - | - | TRBJ1-2
TGTGCCAGCATCCCCCGGGGACTAGCGGGTTTAAGCTCCTACAATGAGCAGTTCTTC | CASIPRGLAGLSSYNEQFF | TRBV11-2 | 19 | many | TRBD2 | TRBJ2-1
TGTGCCAGCAGTCCCCTCCGCAACACAGATACGCAGTATTTT | CASSPLRNTDTQYF | TRBV11-2 | 14 | many | - | TRBJ2-3
TGTGCCAGCAGCTCCCTGACTAGCGGGGTTTACAATGAGCAGTTCTTC | CASSSLTSGVYNEQFF | TRBV7-2 | 16 | - | TRBD2 | TRBJ2-1
TGTGCCAGCAGTGGGGAGTACGAGCAGTACTTC | CASSGEYEQYF | TRBV2 | 11 | many | - | TRBJ2-7
TGTGCCAGCTCCAACGGAGGGGGGAAGAATGAGCAGTTCTTC | CASSNGGGKNEQFF | TRBV7-8 | 14 | - | - | TRBJ2-1
TGTGCCAGCACCCGGACCGGGACTAGCGGGAGCTATGAGCAGTTCTTC | CASTRTGTSGSYEQFF | TRBV7-2 | 16 | many | TRBD2 | TRBJ2-1
TGCGCCTGCTTGACAGGGGGCGATGGCTACACCTTC | CACLTGGDGYTF | TRBV10-2 | 12 | - | TRBD1 | TRBJ1-2
TGTGCCAGCAGTGAGAGCGGGGGGGCAACCGAGCAGTACTTC | CASSESGGATEQYF | TRBV2 | 14 | - | TRBD2 | TRBJ2-7
TGTGCCAGCAGCGCACACCTCGACACTGAAGCTTTCTTT | CASSAHLDTEAFF | TRBV9 | 13 | many | - | TRBJ1-1
TGTGCCACCAGCAGAGATTGGAGCGGGGGAGATACGCAGTATTTT | CATSRDWSGGDTQYF | TRBV15 | 15 | few | TRBD2 | TRBJ2-3
TGTGCCAGCAGCTTAGATGGGGTTTCCAAAAATGAGCAGTTCTTC | CASSLDGVSKNEQFF | TRBV11-2 | 15 | - | - | TRBJ2-1
TGTGCCAGCAGCGCCGAACCGGGGGCAACCTTCTCCTACGAGCAGTACTTC | CASSAEPGATFSYEQYF | TRBV9 | 17 | many | - | TRBJ2-7
TGTGCCAGCAGTGAGGGTGAAAATTATGGCTACACCTTC | CASSEGENYGYTF | TRBV6-1 | 13 | many | - | TRBJ1-2
TGCAGCGTTGAACCGAGACAGGGGGCTCCGAACACTGAAGCTTTCTTT | CSVEPRQGAPNTEAFF | TRBV29-1 | 16 | many | TRBD1 | TRBJ1-1
TGCGCCAGCAGCCCCCGAGGGGAGGGCGACGAGCAGTACTTC | CASSPRGEGDEQYF | TRBV5-1 | 14 | - | TRBD2 | TRBJ2-7
TGTGCCAGCAGTTTATTTTCAGGTCAGACCCTCCACTTT | CASSLFSGQTLHF | TRBV27 | 13 | many | - | TRBJ1-6
TGTGCCAGCAGCTCCGGGACCCATGCTACCGGGGAGCTGTTTTTT | CASSSGTHATGELFF | TRBV11-2 | 15 | few | - | TRBJ2-2
TGTGCCAGCTCACCGCCTACAAGGAACATTCAGTACTTC | CASSPPTRNIQYF | TRBV18 | 13 | many | - | TRBJ2-4
TGTGCCTGGAGGACCCCTGGGGGACAGCCCCAGCATTTT | CAWRTPGGQPQHF | TRBV30 | 13 | many | - | TRBJ1-5
TGTGCCAGCAGCGTAGGGTTCGCGACAGTCTCTGGGGCCAACGTCCTGACTTTC | CASSVGFATVSGANVLTF | TRBV9 | 18 | many | - | TRBJ2-6
TGCGCCAGCAGAGGGGCAGGGAGGGTTTTAGGCAATCAGCCCCAGCATTTT | CASRGAGRVLGNQPQHF | TRBV10-2 | 17 | - | - | TRBJ1-5
TGTGCCAGCTCACCACGCAGCGCCTCTAATGAAAAACTGTTTTTT | CASSPRSASNEKLFF | TRBV18 | 15 | many | - | TRBJ1-4
TGCGCCAGCAGCCCGGTTCCCGGGGTGAGAACTGAAGCTTTCTTT | CASSPVPGVRTEAFF | TRBV4-1 | 15 | many | - | TRBJ1-1